Below, one T cell receptor (beta chain) is given with its context. No antigen is known for it. The authors ran a second PCR of 7 to 11 cycles using a sample-barcoded 5' primer and a J-beta primer mix. TCRdb used MiXCR to reprocess the 5' RACE reads, holding one entry per CDR3 protein. Among 800,000 to 950,000 distinct CDR3 sequences listed, 48% were seen once. This specimen comes from a study of blood T cells in healthy people across ages. Whole-study results and caveats: The fall in TCR beta diversity per million T cells was roughly linear with age. The long-lived group displayed more naive CD4+ cells, plus higher diversity, than the aged donors did. It was held that the diversity estimates obtained from one million T cells were underestimates.

At least 6 million PBMCs were isolated per sample. The receptor's source is a young man in good health. Sequencing was done on a sample of blood.

In nucleotides, the CDR3 is TGTGCCAGCAGAAGGGATTCGAGGGAGACCCAGTACTTC. Its translation is CASRRDSRETQYF. This chain joins TRBV6-2 or TRBV6-3 and TRBJ2-5; D call uncertain. The germline CDR1 and CDR2 sequences are MNHEY and SVGEGT. There are 13 residues in the CDR3. Trimming removed 6 bases at V and 5 bases at J, with 13 bases between.